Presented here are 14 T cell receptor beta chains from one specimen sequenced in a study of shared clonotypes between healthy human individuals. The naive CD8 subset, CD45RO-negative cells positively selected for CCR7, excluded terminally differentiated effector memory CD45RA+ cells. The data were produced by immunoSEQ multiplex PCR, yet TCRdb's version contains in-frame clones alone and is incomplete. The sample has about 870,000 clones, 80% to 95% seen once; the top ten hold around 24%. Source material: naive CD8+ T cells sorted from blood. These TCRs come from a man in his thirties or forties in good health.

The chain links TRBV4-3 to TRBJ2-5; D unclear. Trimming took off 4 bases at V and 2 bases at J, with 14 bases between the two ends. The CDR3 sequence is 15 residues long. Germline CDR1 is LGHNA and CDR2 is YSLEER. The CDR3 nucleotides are TGCGCCAGCAGCCCCACAGCTGGGTTACAAGAGACCCAGTACTTC. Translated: CASSPTAGLQETQYF.

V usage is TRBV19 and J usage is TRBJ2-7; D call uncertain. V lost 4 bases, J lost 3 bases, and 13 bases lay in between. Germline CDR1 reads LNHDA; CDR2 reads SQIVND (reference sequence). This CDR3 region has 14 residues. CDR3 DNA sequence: TGTGCCAGTAGTACCCGACCGGTCGGCTACGAGCAGTACTTC. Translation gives CASSTRPVGYEQYF.

CDR3 sequence: CASSYSNRVEQYF. As DNA, the CDR3 is TGTGCCAGCAGTTACTCGAACCGGGTGGAGCAGTACTTC. V is TRBV6-5 and J is TRBJ2-7; D not certain. Germline-derived CDR1 and CDR2 are MNHEY and SVGAGI. This CDR3 is 13 amino acids long. V was pared by 0 bases and J by 7 bases, with 10 bases between.

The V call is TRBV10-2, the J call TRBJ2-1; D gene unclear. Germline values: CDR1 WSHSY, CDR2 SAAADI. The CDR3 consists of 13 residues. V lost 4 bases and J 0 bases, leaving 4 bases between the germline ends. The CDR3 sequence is CASSGGSYNEQFF. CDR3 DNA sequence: TGCGCCAGCAGTGGCGGCTCCTACAATGAGCAGTTCTTC.

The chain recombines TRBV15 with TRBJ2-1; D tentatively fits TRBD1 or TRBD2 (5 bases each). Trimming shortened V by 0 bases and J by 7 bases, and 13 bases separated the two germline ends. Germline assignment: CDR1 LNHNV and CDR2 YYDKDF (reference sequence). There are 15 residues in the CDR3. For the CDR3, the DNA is TGTGCCACCAGCAGAGAGGGGGACGGTCCTAATGAGCAGTTCTTC. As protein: CATSREGDGPNEQFF.

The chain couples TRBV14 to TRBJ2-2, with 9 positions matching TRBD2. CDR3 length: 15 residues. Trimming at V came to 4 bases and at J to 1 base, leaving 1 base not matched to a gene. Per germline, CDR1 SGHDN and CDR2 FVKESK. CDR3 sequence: CASSPLAGNTGELFF. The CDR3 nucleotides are TGTGCCAGCAGCCCACTAGCGGGGAACACCGGGGAGCTGTTTTTT.

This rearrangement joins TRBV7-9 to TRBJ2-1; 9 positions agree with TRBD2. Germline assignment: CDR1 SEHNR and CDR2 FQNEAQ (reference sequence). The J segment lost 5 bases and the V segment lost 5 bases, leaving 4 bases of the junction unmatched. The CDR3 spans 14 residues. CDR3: CASSLERGDNEQFF. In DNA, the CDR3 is TGTGCCAGCAGCCTTGAGCGGGGGGACAATGAGCAGTTCTTC. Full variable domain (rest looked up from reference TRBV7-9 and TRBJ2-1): DTGVSQNPRHKITKRGQNVTFRCDPISEHNRLYWYRQTLGQGPEFLTYFQNEAQLEKSRLLSDRFSAERPKGSFSTLEIQRTEQGDSAMYLCASSLERGDNEQFFGPGTRLTVL.

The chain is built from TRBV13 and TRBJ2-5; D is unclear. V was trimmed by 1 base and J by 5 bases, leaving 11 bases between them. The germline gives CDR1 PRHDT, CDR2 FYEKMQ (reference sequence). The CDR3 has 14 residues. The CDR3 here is CASSLDFGQETQYF. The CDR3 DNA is TGTGCCAGCAGCTTAGACTTCGGCCAGGAGACCCAGTACTTC.

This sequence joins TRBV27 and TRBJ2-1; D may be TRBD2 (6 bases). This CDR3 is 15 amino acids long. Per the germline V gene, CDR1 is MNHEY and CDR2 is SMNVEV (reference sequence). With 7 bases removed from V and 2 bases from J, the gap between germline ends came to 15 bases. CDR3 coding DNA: TGTGCCAGCACCAATAAGGGGAGGACCTACAATGAGCAGTTCTTC. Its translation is CASTNKGRTYNEQFF.

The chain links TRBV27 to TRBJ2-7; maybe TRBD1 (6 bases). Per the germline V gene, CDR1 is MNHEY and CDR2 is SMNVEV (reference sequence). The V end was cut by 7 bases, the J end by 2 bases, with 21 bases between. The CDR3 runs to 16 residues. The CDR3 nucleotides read TGTGCCAGCATTCCTAAGGGTCGGACAGTGACCTACGAGCAGTACTTC. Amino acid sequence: CASIPKGRTVTYEQYF.

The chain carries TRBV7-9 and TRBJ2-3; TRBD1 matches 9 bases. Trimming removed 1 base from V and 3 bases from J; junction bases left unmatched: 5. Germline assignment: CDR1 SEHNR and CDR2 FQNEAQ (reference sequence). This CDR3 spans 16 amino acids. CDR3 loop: CASSLVQGATTDTQYF. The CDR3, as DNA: TGTGCCAGCAGCTTAGTACAGGGGGCCACGACAGATACGCAGTATTTT.

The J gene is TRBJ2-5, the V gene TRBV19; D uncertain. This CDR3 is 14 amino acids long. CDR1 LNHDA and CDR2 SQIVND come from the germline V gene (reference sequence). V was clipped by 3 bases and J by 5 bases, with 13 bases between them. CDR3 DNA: TGTGCCAGTAGTATGTCCAGTCTGGCTGAGACCCAGTACTTC. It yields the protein CASSMSSLAETQYF.

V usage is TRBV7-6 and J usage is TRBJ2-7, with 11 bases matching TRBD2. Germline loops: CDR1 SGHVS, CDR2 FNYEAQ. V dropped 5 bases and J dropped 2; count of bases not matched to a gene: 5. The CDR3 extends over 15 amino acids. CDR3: CASSPTSGSTYEQYF. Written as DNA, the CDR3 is TGTGCCAGCAGCCCTACTAGCGGGAGCACCTACGAGCAGTACTTC.

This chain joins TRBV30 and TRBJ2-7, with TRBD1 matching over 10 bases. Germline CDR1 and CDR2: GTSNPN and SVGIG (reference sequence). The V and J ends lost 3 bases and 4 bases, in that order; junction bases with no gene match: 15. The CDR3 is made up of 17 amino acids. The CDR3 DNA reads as TGTGCCTGGAGCGACCCACAGTTTGGGACAGGGGCTTACGAGCAGTACTTC. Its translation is CAWSDPQFGTGAYEQYF.